These 9 T cell receptor beta chains were all obtained from the same sample, sequenced in a study of T cells after yellow fever vaccination. TCRdb reprocessed the 5' RACE reads via MiXCR and lists one record per CDR3 protein. The sample holds around 200,000 distinct CDR3 sequences, 8% to 13% seen once. This specimen consisted of CD8+ T cells sorted from PBMCs, obtained 15 days after the yellow fever booster vaccination. These receptors all come from a man between 18 and 29 years old who received the YFV17D yellow fever vaccine.

This clonotype appeared a few times. The V call is TRBV2, the J call TRBJ2-7; D gene unclear. The CDR3 is 10 amino acids. Germline values: CDR1 SNHLY, CDR2 FYNNEI. Trimming left V 6 bases short and J 6 bases short, with 6 bases between. The chain's CDR3 is CASSPREQYV. CDR3 coding DNA: TGTGCCAGCAGCCCCCGCGAGCAGTACGTC.

V and J are TRBV11-2 and TRBJ1-4; a possible D gene is TRBD1 (5 bases). V was cut by 1 base and J by 4 bases, with 13 bases left in between. The germline V gene has CDR1 SGHAT and CDR2 FQNNGV. The CDR3 has 16 residues. CDR3 residues: CASSLGGEGLNEKLFF. The CDR3 nucleotides are TGTGCCAGCAGCTTAGGAGGGGAGGGACTTAATGAAAAACTGTTTTTT. Looking up the rest from reference TRBV11-2 and TRBJ1-4 gives the full variable domain: EAGVAQSPRYKIIEKRQSVAFWCNPISGHATLYWYQQILGQGPKLLIQFQNNGVVDDSQLPKDRFSAERLKGVDSTLKIQPAKLEDSAVYLCASSLGGEGLNEKLFFGSGTQLSVL.

This chain uses TRBV20-1 with TRBJ1-6; no reliable D call. Between the trimmed V and J ends, which lost 0 bases and 8 bases, there was a span of 14 bases. This CDR3 comprises 15 residues. Germline-derived CDR1 and CDR2 are DFQATT and SNEGSKA (reference sequence). CDR3 in DNA: TGCAGTGCTAGAGATCCCGCCCGTCCCTATTCACCCCTCCACTTT. Translation gives CSARDPARPYSPLHF.

V is TRBV4-1 and J is TRBJ2-5, with D perhaps being TRBD1 or TRBD2 (5 bases each). The CDR3 totals 16 residues. V was trimmed by 1 base and J by 5 bases, leaving 17 bases between them. Germline V CDR1 and CDR2: MGHRA, YSYEKL. The CDR3 loop is CASSQGVAVGEETQYF. The CDR3 nucleotides read TGCGCCAGCAGCCAAGGAGTAGCAGTGGGGGAGGAGACCCAGTACTTC.

This clonotype came up a few times. The V gene is TRBV18, the J gene TRBJ2-3, with no clear D. The V gene lost 2 bases and the J gene lost 3 bases, with 15 bases spanning the gap. Looked up from germline, CDR1 is KGHSH and CDR2 is LQKENI. The CDR3 sequence is 16 residues long. The DNA of the CDR3 is TGTGCCAGCTCACCAGGCCGGAGCAAGTGGACAGATACGCAGTATTTT. Its translation is CASSPGRSKWTDTQYF. Complete variable domain (other parts from reference TRBV18 and TRBJ2-3): NAGVMQNPRHLVRRRGQEARLRCSPMKGHSHVYWYRQLPEEGLKFMVYLQKENIIDESGMPKERFSAEFPKEGPSILRIQQVVRGDSAAYFCASSPGRSKWTDTQYFGPGTRLTVL.

This rearrangement joins TRBV2 to TRBJ2-1; 7 bases are shared with TRBD2. After removal of 7 bases from V and 5 bases from J, the junction contained 5 bases not matched to a gene. The germline V gene encodes CDR1 SNHLY and CDR2 FYNNEI. The CDR3 is 13 residues long. Here the CDR3 reads CASTPSGNNEQFF. The CDR3 nucleotides read TGTGCCAGCACGCCTAGCGGTAACAATGAGCAGTTCTTC.

The chain joins TRBV4-2 to TRBJ1-2; possibly TRBD1 for D (6 bases). With 1 base removed from V and 8 bases from J, the gap between germline ends came to 17 bases. The CDR3 contains 15 residues. CDR1 and CDR2 (germline): LGHNA, YNFKEQ. CDR3 in amino acids: CASSQVLGASGGYTF. The DNA of the CDR3 is TGTGCCAGCAGCCAAGTGCTGGGGGCGAGTGGAGGCTACACCTTC.

This clonotype was seen many times. The gene calls are TRBV20-1 and TRBJ2-7; 8 positions agree with TRBD1. Trimming cost V 3 bases and J 5 bases; bases outside gene matches: 6. The germline gives CDR1 DFQATT, CDR2 SNEGSKA (reference sequence). This CDR3 is built from 13 residues. In DNA, the CDR3 is TGCAGTGCTAGGCAGGGGGCAGGTAACGAGCAGTACTTC. Its translation is CSARQGAGNEQYF.

This clonotype was seen a handful of times. V and J are TRBV24-1 and TRBJ2-1; 8 nucleotides align to TRBD1. Germline V gene sequence: CDR1 KGHDR, CDR2 SFDVKD. The CDR3 sequence is 15 residues long. V shed 5 bases, J shed 9 bases, and the junction held 11 bases outside the gene matches. This CDR3 reads CATSGRTGLTGEQFF. The CDR3, as DNA: TGTGCCACCAGTGGGAGGACAGGGTTGACGGGTGAGCAGTTCTTC.